Presented here are 2 T cell receptor beta chains from one specimen sequenced in a study of cytomegalovirus exposure and HLA in healthy donors. With 60 Vbeta and 13 Jbeta primers, the PCR was carried out. Generated by immunoSEQ multiplex PCR, the TCRdb table keeps only in-frame clones and is missing some. The sample holds 120,000 to 150,000 clones, around 78% seen once. What was sequenced was PBMCs. These receptors all come from a middle-aged man in good health and CMV-seropositive.

V usage is TRBV9 and J usage is TRBJ1-4; D might be TRBD1 (5 bases). Trimming left V 0 bases short and J 8 bases short, with 14 bases between. From germline, CDR1 is SGDLS and CDR2 YYNGEE. The CDR3 is 15 residues long. DNA of the CDR3: TGTGCCAGCAGCGTAGCCGGGGGTGCTAGGGAAAAACTGTTTTTT. It codes for CASSVAGGAREKLFF.

This rearrangement joins TRBV7-8 to TRBJ1-3, with D uncertain. V lost 0 bases to trimming and J lost 0 bases, with 3 bases between them. The CDR3 loop spans 14 amino acids. The germline CDR1 and CDR2 sequences are SGHVS and FQNEAQ. Here the CDR3 DNA reads TGTGCCAGCAGCTTAGCCTACTCTGGAAACACCATATATTTT. Amino acids: CASSLAYSGNTIYF.